The 31 T cell receptor beta chains reported below all come from one sample, sequenced in a study of OX40 agonist ivuxolimab in advanced cancers. Assay used: immunoSEQ multiplex PCR; TCRdb lists only in-frame clones, some missing. The repertoire holds tens of thousands of clones, with around 90% as singletons. Source: CD4+ or CD8+ T cells sorted from blood, taken in a trial of the OX40 agonist ivuxolimab. The receptors were sampled from an adult with an advanced solid tumor such as melanoma, head and neck, liver or kidney cancer.

This chain uses TRBV19 with TRBJ2-2, with 9 bases aligning to TRBD1. V trimming: 7 bases; J trimming: 3 bases; junction bases outside the gene matches: 9. Germline V gene lookup returns CDR1 LNHDA and CDR2 SQIVND (reference sequence). The CDR3 is 16 amino acids. The CDR3 DNA follows: TGTGCCAGTACCCCTCGGGACAGGGCATACACCGGGGAGCTGTTTTTT. Translation gives CASTPRDRAYTGELFF.

This sequence joins TRBV6-5 and TRBJ2-3; no reliable D call. The CDR3 covers 14 residues. V gave up 0 bases and J gave up 2 bases, with 6 bases separating them. CDR1 is MNHEY, CDR2 SVGAGI, per germline. This CDR3 reads CASSYSVPTDTQYF. The DNA of the CDR3 is TGTGCCAGCAGTTACTCTGTCCCCACAGATACGCAGTATTTT.

To note about this clone: The sample has other DNA sequences that encode this CDR3 too. V gene TRBV6-5 combines with J gene TRBJ2-3; D unresolved. The V end was cut by 5 bases, the J end by 6 bases, with 6 bases between. This CDR3 is built from 11 residues. Germline CDR1 is MNHEY and CDR2 is SVGAGI. The CDR3 bases are TGTGCCAGCAGTCTCGGTGATACGCAGTATTTT. Protein sequence: CASSLGDTQYF.

In DNA, the CDR3 is TGTGCCAGCTCTCCCGGACGTCCCCTGAACGAGCAGTACTTC. Protein: CASSPGRPLNEQYF. The chain combines TRBV18 with TRBJ2-7; D is uncertain. This CDR3 comprises 14 residues. Per the germline V gene, CDR1 is KGHSH and CDR2 is LQKENI. V was pared by 6 bases and J by 5 bases, with 17 bases between.

This rearrangement joins TRBV6-5 to TRBJ1-2, with D maybe TRBD1 (5 bases). V was cut by 0 bases and J by 6 bases, with 11 bases left in between. The germline V gene has CDR1 MNHEY and CDR2 SVGAGI. The CDR3 runs to 14 residues. The CDR3 loop is CASSYSGAANGYTF. In nucleotides, the CDR3 is TGTGCCAGCAGTTACTCTGGGGCAGCGAATGGCTACACCTTC.

The CDR3 sequence: CASSEALVRSGGELFF. The DNA for the CDR3 is TGTGCCAGCAGTGAAGCGCTAGTCCGTTCCGGCGGGGAGCTGTTTTTT. The chain employs TRBV2 and TRBJ2-2; D ambiguous. The germline gives CDR1 SNHLY, CDR2 FYNNEI. This CDR3 comprises 16 residues. V lost 0 bases and J lost 7, with 15 bases in between.

This clone was recorded only once. The J gene is TRBJ2-7, the V gene TRBV5-6; 8 nucleotides line up with TRBD1. The germline gives CDR1 SGHDT, CDR2 YYEEEE. The ends lost 0 bases at V and 5 bases at J; junction bases unmatched: 1. The CDR3 contains 13 residues. In DNA, the CDR3 is TGTGCCAGCAGCTTGGTGGACAGGGACGAGCAGTACTTC. It encodes CASSLVDRDEQYF.

The rearrangement uses TRBV25-1 and TRBJ2-3; possibly TRBD1 for D (5 bases). Trimming cost V 0 bases and J 0 bases, with 7 bases left between them. CDR1 and CDR2 from the germline V gene are MGHDK and SYGVNS. CDR3 length equals 15 residues. The CDR3 sequence is CASSEYRGSTDTQYF. CDR3 sequence (DNA): TGTGCCAGCAGTGAATATAGGGGTAGCACAGATACGCAGTATTTT. The variable domain in full, completed from reference TRBV25-1 and TRBJ2-3, reads EADIYQTPRYLVIGTGKKITLECSQTMGHDKMYWYQQDPGMELHLIHYSYGVNSTEKGDLSSESTVSRIRTEHFPLTLESARPSHTSQYLCASSEYRGSTDTQYFGPGTRLTVL.

The J gene is TRBJ2-7, the V gene TRBV30, with TRBD1 identical over 8 bases. Germline CDR1 reads GTSNPN; CDR2 reads SVGIG (reference sequence). The ends lost 3 bases at V and 0 bases at J; junction bases unmatched: 4. CDR3 length: 14 residues. The CDR3 DNA reads TGTGCCTGGAGGGACAGGGTTAGCTCCTACGAGCAGTACTTC. Encoded protein: CAWRDRVSSYEQYF.

The J gene is TRBJ1-2, the V gene TRBV19; D gene uncertain. CDR1 and CDR2 from the germline V gene are LNHDA and SQIVND (reference sequence). The CDR3 consists of 16 residues. Trimming removed 7 bases from V and 0 bases from J, with 18 bases in between. In DNA form, the CDR3 reads TGTGCCAGTACCGGAAACCAACACCGAGCTAACTATGGCTACACCTTC. This translates into CASTGNQHRANYGYTF.

This clone has just one count. This sequence joins TRBV11-1 and TRBJ1-1; 7 nucleotides line up with TRBD1. CDR3 size: 16 residues. CDR1 SGHAT and CDR2 FQDESV come from the germline V gene (reference sequence). J gave up 0 bases and V 3 bases, and 7 bases lay outside the gene matches. The CDR3, as DNA: TGTGCCAGCAGCTTTATTACAGGGGATATGAACACTGAAGCTTTCTTT. Translated: CASSFITGDMNTEAFF.

V is TRBV5-1 and J is TRBJ1-1, with D unclear. The CDR3 has 14 residues. The germline gives CDR1 SGHRS, CDR2 YFSETQ. Trimming pared 5 bases from V and 1 base from J, leaving 12 bases between. CDR3 in DNA: TGCGCCAGCAGAACGGAGGGCTGGAACACTGAAGCTTTCTTT. Its translation: CASRTEGWNTEAFF.

The CDR3 DNA sequence: TGTGCCAGCAGCTTAGAGGTTTCCGGGGAGCTGTTTTTT. It yields the protein CASSLEVSGELFF. This rearrangement joins TRBV11-3 to TRBJ2-2, with no clear D. In germline, CDR1 is SGHNT, CDR2 YENEEA. The CDR3 sequence is 13 residues long. V dropped 0 bases and J dropped 6 bases, with 5 bases sitting between them.

V and J are TRBV29-1 and TRBJ2-2, with no clear D. V lost 0 bases and J 6 bases, leaving 11 bases between the germline ends. Germline V gives CDR1 SQVTM, CDR2 ANQGSEA. The length of the CDR3 is 14 residues. The CDR3 spells CSVEEEKDSGELFF. For the CDR3, the DNA is TGCAGCGTTGAAGAGGAAAAGGATTCCGGGGAGCTGTTTTTT.

This rearrangement joins TRBV6-5 to TRBJ2-7; 7 bases map to TRBD2. This CDR3 has 12 amino acids. Germline lookup yields CDR1 MNHEY and CDR2 SVGAGI. V shed 7 bases, J shed 2 bases, and the junction held 2 bases outside the gene matches. The CDR3 DNA follows: TGTGCCAGCACGGGGGGAACCTACGAGCAGTACTTC. It codes for CASTGGTYEQYF.

Regarding this clone: An end of the junction does not agree with germline; a read error may underlie this. CDR3 in DNA: TGTGCCGGCAGTGGGGGTTACCGCACAGATACGCAGTATTTT. Its protein product is CAGSGGYRTDTQYF. The V and J genes are TRBV2 and TRBJ2-3, with D possibly called TRBD1 or TRBD2 (5 bases each). CDR1 SNHLY and CDR2 FYNNEI come from the germline V gene. This CDR3 region has 14 residues.

This clone was detected a few times. The chain links TRBV5-6 to TRBJ2-6; TRBD1 aligns across 7 bases. Germline V gene data show CDR1 as SGHDT and CDR2 as YYEEEE. The CDR3 runs to 16 residues. Trimming took 2 bases from V and 0 from J; bases not matched to a gene: 2. The CDR3 DNA reads as TGTGCCAGCAGCTTACAGGGGAGCTCTGGGGCCAACGTCCTGACTTTC. This sequence encodes CASSLQGSSGANVLTF.

The chain combines TRBV6-6 with TRBJ2-7, with 10 bases aligning to TRBD2. CDR1 and CDR2 (germline): MNHNY, SVGAGI (reference sequence). The CDR3 has 15 residues. V shed 6 bases, J shed 1 base, and the junction held 6 bases outside the gene matches. DNA of the CDR3: TGTGCCAGCAGCCTCCTAGCGGGGGTGTCCTACGAGCAGTACTTC. Translated, it gives CASSLLAGVSYEQYF.

The chain links TRBV19 to TRBJ2-1, with 8 bases aligning to TRBD1. J lost 7 bases, V lost 2 bases, and 7 bases had no gene match. Germline CDR1 and CDR2: LNHDA and SQIVND (reference sequence). The CDR3 is 15 amino acids. The CDR3 region is CASSIRDRNGNEQFF. The CDR3, as DNA: TGTGCCAGTAGTATAAGGGACAGGAATGGGAATGAGCAGTTCTTC.

The chain joins TRBV19 to TRBJ1-5; D is perhaps TRBD1 (5 bases). Germline V gene lookup returns CDR1 LNHDA and CDR2 SQIVND (reference sequence). Trimming pared 5 bases from V and 2 bases from J, leaving 13 bases between. The CDR3 has 15 amino acids. The CDR3 nucleotides are TGTGCCAGTAGTCCGGGGGTGGGAGGCAATCAGCCCCAGCATTTT. It specifies CASSPGVGGNQPQHF. Drawing the rest from reference TRBV19 and TRBJ1-5, the complete variable domain is DGGITQSPKYLFRKEGQNVTLSCEQNLNHDAMYWYRQDPGQGLRLIYYSQIVNDFQKGDIAEGYSVSREKKESFPLTVTSAQKNPTAFYLCASSPGVGGNQPQHFGDGTRLSIL.

The gene calls are TRBV11-2 and TRBJ2-1; TRBD1 aligns across 9 bases. V shed 5 bases and J 6 bases; nucleotides not matched to a gene: 11. From germline, CDR1 is SGHAT and CDR2 FQNNGV. The CDR3 runs to 16 residues. CDR3 nucleotide sequence: TGTGCCAGCAGCCCCCTCAACAGGGGGCGACTCAATGAGCAGTTCTTC. Protein product: CASSPLNRGRLNEQFF.

The rearrangement joins TRBV5-4 to TRBJ2-1; 9 positions agree with TRBD2. Germline trimming cut 0 bases from V and 1 base from J; bases unmatched to any gene: 2. This CDR3 is 16 amino acids long. CDR1 and CDR2 from the germline V gene are SGHNT and YYREEE (reference sequence). The CDR3 loop is CASSLGAGGSYNEQFF. In DNA form, the CDR3 reads TGTGCCAGCAGCTTGGGAGCGGGGGGTTCCTACAATGAGCAGTTCTTC.

The genes are TRBV6-6 and TRBJ1-3, with D possibly TRBD1 on 6 matching bases. Trimming took 9 bases from V and 2 from J, leaving 14 bases between them. Germline V CDR1 and CDR2: MNHNY, SVGAGI (reference sequence). The CDR3 runs to 14 residues. CDR3 DNA: TGTGCCAGTGAGGGGGGGGGAACTGGAAACACCATATATTTT. It is translated as CASEGGGTGNTIYF.

The V and J genes are TRBV5-1 and TRBJ1-3; D is undetermined. The CDR3 runs 16 residues. V lost 0 bases, J lost 4 bases, and 14 bases lay in between. Germline-derived CDR1 and CDR2 are SGHRS and YFSETQ. Here the CDR3 reads CASSLESTRGGNTIYF. The DNA for the CDR3 is TGCGCCAGCAGCTTGGAAAGCACGAGAGGGGGAAACACCATATATTTT.

The chain links TRBV11-2 to TRBJ1-1, with 10 bases matching TRBD1. This CDR3 is 15 amino acids long. J was trimmed by 4 bases and V by 5 bases; bases with no gene match: 7. CDR1 and CDR2 (germline): SGHAT, FQNNGV. The CDR3 loop reads CASSIPGQGTTEAFF. CDR3 nucleotide sequence: TGTGCCAGCAGCATTCCGGGACAGGGGACCACTGAAGCTTTCTTT.

V is TRBV4-1 and J is TRBJ2-3, with a possible D match to TRBD2 (5 bases). The CDR3 length is 16 residues. The V gene lost 6 bases and the J gene lost 0 bases, with 16 bases spanning the gap. Germline CDR1 reads MGHRA; CDR2 reads YSYEKL. CDR3: CASRLSGYYSTDTQYF. The CDR3 DNA sequence: TGCGCCAGCAGACTATCGGGGTACTATAGCACAGATACGCAGTATTTT.

This sequence joins TRBV30 and TRBJ1-1; tentative D call: TRBD1 (5 bases). The V end was cut by 8 bases, the J end by 7 bases, with 14 bases between. The CDR3 contains 11 residues. CDR1 is GTSNPN, CDR2 SVGIG, per germline (reference sequence). CDR3 bases: TGTGCCGGCCTTGGGGGAGATGAAGCTTTCTTT. It translates to CAGLGGDEAFF.

The chain recombines TRBV21-1 with TRBJ2-5; the D call of TRBD2 is as the table states it, not checked on the DNA. TRBV21-1 is tagged as a pseudogene. There are 12 residues in the CDR3. The CDR3 sequence is CASSKALETQYF. In DNA, the CDR3 is TGTGCCAGCAGCAAAGCTCTGGAGACCCAGTACTTC.

This chain uses TRBV19 with TRBJ2-3; 7 bases fit TRBD1. The CDR3 spans 15 residues. The trim removed 5 bases at V and 1 base at J, leaving 6 bases unmatched. The germline gives CDR1 LNHDA, CDR2 SQIVND (reference sequence). The CDR3 protein is CASSPRQGGTDTQYF. The CDR3 coding sequence is TGTGCCAGTAGTCCCCGACAGGGTGGCACAGATACGCAGTATTTT.

This clone was picked up one time. V gene TRBV18 combines with J gene TRBJ1-2, with 7 bases matching TRBD1. This CDR3 comprises 16 residues. The junction had 13 bases not matched to a gene; V was cut back by 5 bases and J by 4 bases. CDR1 and CDR2 (germline): KGHSH, LQKENI. In DNA, the CDR3 is TGTGCCAGCTCAGAGGGGGCTCTTAGGTATACCTATGGCTACACCTTC. Translating it yields CASSEGALRYTYGYTF.

The chain employs TRBV19 and TRBJ2-2; weak D call: TRBD2 (6 bases). V lost 6 bases to trimming and J lost 7 bases, with 30 bases between them. The CDR3 covers 19 residues. Germline loops: CDR1 LNHDA, CDR2 SQIVND (reference sequence). The CDR3 spells CASRVSRDLASGRIGELFF. The DNA of the CDR3 is TGTGCCAGTAGAGTTTCCAGGGACTTAGCTTCGGGGCGAATCGGGGAGCTGTTTTTT.